One and the same sample provided the 2 T cell receptor beta chains below, sequenced in a study of cytomegalovirus exposure and HLA in healthy donors. Primers included in the PCR were 60 Vbeta and 13 Jbeta primers. Generated by immunoSEQ multiplex PCR, the TCRdb table keeps only in-frame clones and is missing some. Here the sample spans 99,000 or so clones, approximately 76% being singletons. Sequencing was done on a sample of PBMCs. The receptors come from a woman aged 18-35 years in good health and CMV-seropositive.

The chain joins TRBV2 to TRBJ2-6; D not certain. The CDR3 extends over 14 amino acids. Germline-derived CDR1 and CDR2 are SNHLY and FYNNEI. V lost 6 bases and J lost 0, with 6 bases in between. CDR3 protein: CASRRDSGANVLTF. The CDR3 DNA reads TGTGCCAGCAGGAGAGACTCTGGGGCCAACGTCCTGACTTTC. Variable domain in full (rest from reference TRBV2 and TRBJ2-6): EPEVTQTPSHQVTQMGQEVILRCVPISNHLYFYWYRQILGQKVEFLVSFYNNEISEKSEIFDDQFSVERPDGSNFTLKIRSTKLEDSAMYFCASRRDSGANVLTFGAGSRLTVL.

This clone was observed once. The CDR3 is CASSWGQGLNTEAFF. CDR3 bases: TGCGCCAGCAGCTGGGGACAGGGTTTGAACACTGAAGCTTTCTTT. The chain recombines TRBV5-1 with TRBJ1-1, with 9 positions matching TRBD1. The V gene end was trimmed by 3 bases and the J gene end by 0 bases; junction bases not matched to a gene: 3. CDR3 length: 15 residues. In germline, CDR1 is SGHRS, CDR2 YFSETQ.